The 13 T cell receptor beta chains presented below share a single source sample, sequenced in a study of cytomegalovirus exposure and HLA in healthy donors. The PCR was carried out with 60 Vbeta primers and 13 Jbeta primers. Only in-frame clones appear in the TCRdb table, and some are missing; sequencing was by immunoSEQ multiplex PCR. This table holds about 130,000 clones, 78% found once. The source material was PBMCs. Receptor source: a young man in good health and CMV-seropositive.

The gene calls are TRBV28 and TRBJ1-4; a weak D match, TRBD1 (5 bases). The V and J ends lost 3 bases and 7 bases respectively, with 6 bases between them. Germline CDR1 MDHEN, CDR2 SYDVKM. This CDR3 has 12 amino acids. The CDR3 region is CASSFRAEKLFF. The CDR3 DNA sequence: TGTGCCAGCAGTTTCAGGGCTGAAAAACTGTTTTTT.

V usage is TRBV6-1 and J usage is TRBJ1-6; D call uncertain. The CDR3 is 16 residues long. Trimming left V 0 bases short and J 9 bases short, with 15 bases between. The germline gives CDR1 MNHNS, CDR2 SASEGT. In DNA form, the CDR3 reads TGTGCCAGCAGTGAAGCGGGATCCTTTGGGAGTTCACCCCTCCACTTT. Translating gives CASSEAGSFGSSPLHF.

V usage is TRBV7-9 and J usage is TRBJ2-7, with TRBD2 matching over 7 bases. V trimming: 1 base; J trimming: 6 bases; junction bases outside the gene matches: 6. CDR1 is SEHNR, CDR2 FQNEAQ, per germline (reference sequence). The CDR3 is 14 residues long. CDR3 sequence (DNA): TGTGCCAGCAGCTTAGGCGGGAGTAGTCGCGAGCAGTACTTC. It specifies CASSLGGSSREQYF.

The chain couples TRBV7-2 to TRBJ2-7, with 9 bases fitting TRBD1. The ends lost 5 bases at V and 2 bases at J; junction bases unmatched: 7. CDR3 length equals 15 residues. Germline V CDR1 and CDR2: SGHTA, FQGNSA. This CDR3 reads CASSPQDRGPYEQYF. The CDR3 bases are TGTGCCAGCAGCCCCCAGGACAGGGGTCCCTACGAGCAGTACTTC. The whole variable domain, remainder taken from reference TRBV7-2 and TRBJ2-7, is GAGVSQSPSNKVTEKGKDVELRCDPISGHTALYWYRQSLGQGLEFLIYFQGNSAPDKSGLPSDRFSAERTGGSVSTLTIQRTQQEDSAVYLCASSPQDRGPYEQYFGPGTRLTVT.

The chain has TRBV6-1 and TRBJ1-2; no clear D gene. Germline V CDR1 and CDR2: MNHNS, SASEGT. Trimming left V 2 bases short and J 4 bases short, with 14 bases between. CDR3 length equals 15 residues. The CDR3 DNA is TGTGCCAGCAGTGAACTCGCCGCGAAATCCTATGGCTACACCTTC. Amino acids: CASSELAAKSYGYTF.

The chain recombines TRBV5-1 with TRBJ2-1; no definite D call. The CDR3 spans 13 residues. Germline CDR1 SGHRS, CDR2 YFSETQ. V lost 0 bases and J lost 6, with 7 bases in between. CDR3 nucleotide sequence: TGCGCCAGCAGCTTGGGTCAGGTCAATGAGCAGTTCTTC. It codes for CASSLGQVNEQFF.

V is TRBV11-2 and J is TRBJ2-1; D is undetermined. V was trimmed by 0 bases and J by 10 bases, leaving 7 bases between them. This CDR3 has 12 amino acids. Germline CDR1 is SGHAT and CDR2 is FQNNGV. CDR3 bases: TGTGCCAGCAGCTTAGATCTTCCGGAGCAGTTCTTC. Translated: CASSLDLPEQFF. Complete variable domain (other parts from reference TRBV11-2 and TRBJ2-1): EAGVAQSPRYKIIEKRQSVAFWCNPISGHATLYWYQQILGQGPKLLIQFQNNGVVDDSQLPKDRFSAERLKGVDSTLKIQPAKLEDSAVYLCASSLDLPEQFFGPGTRLTVL.

The sample holds a few counts of this clone. J is TRBJ2-3 and V is TRBV28; 11 nucleotides agree with TRBD2. The CDR3 covers 14 residues. V was clipped by 8 bases and J by 2 bases; unmatched bases: 3. The V gene's germline CDR1 is MDHEN and CDR2 SYDVKM. In DNA, the CDR3 is TGTGCCAGCCTAGCGGGAGGCAACACAGATACGCAGTATTTT. Protein: CASLAGGNTDTQYF.

The chain combines TRBV5-1 with TRBJ2-5; 8 bases fit TRBD2. The germline V gene encodes CDR1 SGHRS and CDR2 YFSETQ. CDR3 size: 15 residues. V gave up 4 bases and J gave up 2 bases; unmatched junction bases: 7. The CDR3 coding sequence is TGCGCCAGCAGCAGGCGGGGGGCGTATCAAGAGACCCAGTACTTC. Translated, it gives CASSRRGAYQETQYF. Variable domain in full (rest from reference TRBV5-1 and TRBJ2-5): KAGVTQTPRYLIKTRGQQVTLSCSPISGHRSVSWYQQTPGQGLQFLFEYFSETQRNKGNFPGRFSGRQFSNSRSEMNVSTLELGDSALYLCASSRRGAYQETQYFGPGTRLLVL.

This sequence joins TRBV5-1 and TRBJ1-3; D is ambiguous. This CDR3 comprises 16 residues. Germline-derived CDR1 and CDR2 are SGHRS and YFSETQ. V was pared by 7 bases and J by 0 bases, with 17 bases between. The CDR3 spells CASGPAPLASGNTIYF. For the CDR3, the DNA is TGCGCCAGCGGACCGGCACCCCTAGCCTCTGGAAACACCATATATTTT.

V and J are TRBV6-5 and TRBJ1-1; weak D call: TRBD1 (6 bases). This CDR3 spans 14 amino acids. V lost 4 bases, J lost 2 bases, and 11 bases lay in between. Germline CDR1 reads MNHEY; CDR2 reads SVGAGI. The DNA of the CDR3 is TGTGCCAGCAGTTCCCCGGGACAAAACACTGAAGCTTTCTTT. Translating gives CASSSPGQNTEAFF.

This chain uses TRBV5-8 with TRBJ1-5; TRBD1 matches at 8 bases. The CDR3 is made up of 15 amino acids. Germline lookup yields CDR1 SGHTS and CDR2 YDEGEE. V gave up 4 bases and J gave up 2 bases; unmatched junction bases: 5. The CDR3 region has the DNA TGTGCCAGCAGCCCCAGGGGGCAAGGCAATCAGCCCCAGCATTTT. It specifies CASSPRGQGNQPQHF.

The chain has TRBV6-6 and TRBJ2-7; a weak D match, TRBD2 (6 bases). V was shortened by 6 bases and J by 4 bases, with 16 bases between the two germline ends. From germline, CDR1 is MNHNY and CDR2 SVGAGI (reference sequence). CDR3 length equals 14 residues. CDR3 nucleotide sequence: TGTGCCAGCAGCTGGGCCGGGACTCCGTACGAGCAGTACTTC. Its protein is CASSWAGTPYEQYF.